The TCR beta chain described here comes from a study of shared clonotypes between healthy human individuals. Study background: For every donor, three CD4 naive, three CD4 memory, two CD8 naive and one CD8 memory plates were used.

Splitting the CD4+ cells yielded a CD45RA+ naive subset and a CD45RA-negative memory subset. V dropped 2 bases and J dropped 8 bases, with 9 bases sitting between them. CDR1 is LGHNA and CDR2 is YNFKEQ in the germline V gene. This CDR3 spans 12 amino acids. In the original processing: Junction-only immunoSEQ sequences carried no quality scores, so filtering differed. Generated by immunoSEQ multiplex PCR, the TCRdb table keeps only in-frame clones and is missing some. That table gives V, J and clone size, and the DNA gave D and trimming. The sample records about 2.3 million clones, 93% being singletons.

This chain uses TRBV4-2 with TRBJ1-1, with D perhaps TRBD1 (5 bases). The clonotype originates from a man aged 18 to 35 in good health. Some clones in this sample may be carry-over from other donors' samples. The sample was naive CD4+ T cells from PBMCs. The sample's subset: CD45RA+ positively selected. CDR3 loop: CASSQLGEEAFF. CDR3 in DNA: TGTGCCAGCAGCCAATTAGGGGAGGAAGCTTTCTTT.